This T cell receptor (beta chain) derives from a study of shared clonotypes between healthy human individuals. The study's findings and limits: Measured sharing among donors was expected to vary with sequencing depth.

On this clone itself: The antigen is not known.

The germline V gene encodes CDR1 SQVTM and CDR2 ANQGSEA. This CDR3 region has 12 residues. Trimming left V 3 bases short and J 6 bases short, with 8 bases between. Assay used: immunoSEQ multiplex PCR; TCRdb lists only in-frame clones, some missing. The sample holds 1.6 million or so clones, just under 99% seen once. The chain employs TRBV29-1 and TRBJ1-4, with D perhaps matching TRBD1 (6 bases). This clonotype was sampled from a man younger than 40 in good health. Sequencing was done on a sample of naive CD4+ T cells sorted from blood. Subset of the sample: CD45RA+ positively selected. The CDR3 DNA sequence: TGCAGCGTTGAGAAGGGGGATGAAAAACTGTTTTTT. This encodes CSVEKGDEKLFF.